The entry below gives a single T cell receptor beta chain sequence along with its context. The sample belongs to a study of blood T cell repertoires in COVID-19. Unmatched junction bases numbered 10, after V lost 1 base and J lost 4 bases. CDR3 length: 16 residues. The germline V gene has CDR1 MNHNS and CDR2 SASEGT. Original methodology: Reference gene primer amplification yielded estimated nucleated cell counts. Using immunoSEQ multiplex PCR, the repertoire was profiled, and TCRdb retains in-frame clones only, with some absent. Clone size and V and J calls were adopted from that table, with D and trimming inferred from the DNA. The sample gives some 120,000 clones, just over 70% of which show up once; under 0.95% is in the top ten.

The TCR sequence derives from a human donor with acute or convalescent COVID-19. The donor label of this sample is uncertain. Sequencing input: peripheral blood. This chain uses TRBV6-1 with TRBJ2-7; 7 bases agree with TRBD2. The CDR3 coding sequence is TGTGCCAGCAGTGAAGTTTCGGGCGGGGGAAGGTACGAGCAGTACTTC. Its translation: CASSEVSGGGRYEQYF.